The following is a T cell receptor beta chain sequence with its context. What it recognizes is unknown. V trimming: 6 bases; J trimming: 4 bases; junction bases outside the gene matches: 7. This CDR3 region has 14 residues. Germline-derived CDR1 and CDR2 are SNHLY and FYNNEI. This record belongs to a study of graft-versus-host responses after intestinal transplantation. Broader study findings: Peak levels of circulating GvH clones tracked with early post-transplant HvG declines. When patients had graft-donor T cell macrochimerism, their allografts held high graft-versus-host to host-versus-graft clonal ratios.

Profiled with immunoSEQ multiplex PCR; TCRdb holds only in-frame clones, not every one. The sample holds about 91,000 clones, less than 95% seen once. V gene TRBV2 combines with J gene TRBJ1-1, with TRBD1 matching over 8 bases. The sequences come from unstimulated CD4+ T cells sorted from spleen or lymph node cells, collected before transplant. The clonotype originates from a human donor who was the organ donor for an intestinal transplant. The CDR3 reads CASRRDRPSTEAFF. Written as DNA, the CDR3 is TGTGCCAGCAGGAGGGACAGGCCGAGCACTGAAGCTTTCTTT.